This record covers a single T cell receptor (beta chain). Original methodology: Counts of nucleated cells, estimated from reference gene primer amplification, were obtained. The repertoire was sequenced with immunoSEQ multiplex PCR; TCRdb's copy has only in-frame clones and lacks some. The V and J calls and clone size were taken over from that table, and D and trimming were inferred from the DNA. The sample holds approximately 99,000 clones, just over 85% seen once. This sample is drawn from a study of blood T cell repertoires in COVID-19. Overall study: PBMCs, B-cell-depleted T cells, or T cells provided the cDNA or gDNA that made up the material.

Trimming left V 5 bases short and J 4 bases short, with 9 bases between. The CDR3 is 12 residues long. Germline V lookup: CDR1 SGHVS, CDR2 FNYEAQ. This TCR came from a human donor in a cohort sampled during active COVID-19. The specimen sequenced was peripheral blood. This chain uses TRBV7-6 with TRBJ2-7; D is undetermined. The CDR3 sequence is CASSDETYEQYF. The CDR3 coding sequence is TGTGCCAGCAGCGATGAGACTTACGAGCAGTACTTC.